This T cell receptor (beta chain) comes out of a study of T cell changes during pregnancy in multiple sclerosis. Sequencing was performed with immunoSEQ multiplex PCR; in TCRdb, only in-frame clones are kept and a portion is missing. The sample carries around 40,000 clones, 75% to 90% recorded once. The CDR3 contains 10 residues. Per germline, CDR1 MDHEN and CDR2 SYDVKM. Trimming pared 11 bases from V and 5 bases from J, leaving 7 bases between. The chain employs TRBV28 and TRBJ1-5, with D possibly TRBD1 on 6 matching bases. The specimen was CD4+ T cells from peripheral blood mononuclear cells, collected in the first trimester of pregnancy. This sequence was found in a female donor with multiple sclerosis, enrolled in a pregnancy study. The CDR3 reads CAGGYQPQHF. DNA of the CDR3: TGTGCCGGGGGCTATCAGCCCCAGCATTTT.